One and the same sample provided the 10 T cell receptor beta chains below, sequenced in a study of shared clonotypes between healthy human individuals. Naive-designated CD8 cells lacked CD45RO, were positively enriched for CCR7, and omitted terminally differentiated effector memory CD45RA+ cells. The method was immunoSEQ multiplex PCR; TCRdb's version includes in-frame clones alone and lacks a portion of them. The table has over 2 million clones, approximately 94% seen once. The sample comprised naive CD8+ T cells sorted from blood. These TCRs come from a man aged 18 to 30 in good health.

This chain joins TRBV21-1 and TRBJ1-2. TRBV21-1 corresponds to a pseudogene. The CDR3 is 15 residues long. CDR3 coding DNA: TGTGCCAGCAGCAAAGCGCCAAGGGCCGGAAACGGCTACACCTTC. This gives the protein CASSKAPRAGNGYTF.

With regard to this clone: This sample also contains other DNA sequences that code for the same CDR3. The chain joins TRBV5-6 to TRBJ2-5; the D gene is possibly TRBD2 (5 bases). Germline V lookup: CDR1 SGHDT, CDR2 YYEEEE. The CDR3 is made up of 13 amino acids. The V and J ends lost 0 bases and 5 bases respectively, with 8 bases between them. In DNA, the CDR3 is TGTGCCAGCAGCTTGGTACTAGAGGAGACCCAGTACTTC. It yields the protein CASSLVLEETQYF.

The CDR3 spells CAWSVGAGHDGYTF. Written as DNA, the CDR3 is TGTGCCTGGAGTGTCGGAGCGGGGCACGATGGCTACACCTTC. V is TRBV30 and J is TRBJ1-2; D is possibly TRBD1 (5 bases). V gave up 0 bases and J gave up 6 bases, with 14 bases separating them. This CDR3 has 14 amino acids. Germline values: CDR1 GTSNPN, CDR2 SVGIG (reference sequence).

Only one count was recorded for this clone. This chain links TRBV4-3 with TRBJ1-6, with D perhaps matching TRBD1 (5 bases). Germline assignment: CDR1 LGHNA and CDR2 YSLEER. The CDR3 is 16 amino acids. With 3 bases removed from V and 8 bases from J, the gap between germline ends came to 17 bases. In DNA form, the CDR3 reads TGCGCCAGCAGCCAGTCGGGCGGGGACCTCTATTCACCCCTCCACTTT. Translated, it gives CASSQSGGDLYSPLHF.

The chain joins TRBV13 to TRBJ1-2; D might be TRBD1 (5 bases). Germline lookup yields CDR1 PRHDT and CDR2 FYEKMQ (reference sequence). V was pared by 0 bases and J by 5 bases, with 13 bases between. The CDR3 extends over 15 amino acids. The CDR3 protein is CASSLGRGTSYGYTF. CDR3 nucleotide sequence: TGTGCCAGCAGCTTAGGCCGGGGCACTAGTTATGGCTACACCTTC.

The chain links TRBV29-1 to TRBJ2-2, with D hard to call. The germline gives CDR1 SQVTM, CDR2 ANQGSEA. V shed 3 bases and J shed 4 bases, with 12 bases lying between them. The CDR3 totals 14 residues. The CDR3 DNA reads TGCAGCGTTGAGGAGAGGCTACCCACCGGGGAGCTGTTTTTT. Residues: CSVEERLPTGELFF.

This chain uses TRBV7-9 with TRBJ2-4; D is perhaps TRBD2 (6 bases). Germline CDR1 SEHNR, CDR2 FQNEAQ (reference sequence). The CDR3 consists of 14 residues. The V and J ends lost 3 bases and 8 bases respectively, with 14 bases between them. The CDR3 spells CASSFGSGADIQYF. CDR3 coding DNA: TGTGCCAGCAGCTTTGGGTCGGGAGCGGACATTCAGTACTTC. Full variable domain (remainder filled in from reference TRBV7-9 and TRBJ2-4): DTGVSQNPRHKITKRGQNVTFRCDPISEHNRLYWYRQTLGQGPEFLTYFQNEAQLEKSRLLSDRFSAERPKGSFSTLEIQRTEQGDSAMYLCASSFGSGADIQYFGAGTRLSVL.

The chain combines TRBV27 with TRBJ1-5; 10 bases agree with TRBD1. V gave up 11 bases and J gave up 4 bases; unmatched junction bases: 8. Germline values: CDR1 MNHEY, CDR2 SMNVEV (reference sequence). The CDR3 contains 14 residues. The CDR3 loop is CAAGQGSWNQPQHF. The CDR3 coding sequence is TGTGCCGCGGGACAGGGGTCATGGAATCAGCCCCAGCATTTT.

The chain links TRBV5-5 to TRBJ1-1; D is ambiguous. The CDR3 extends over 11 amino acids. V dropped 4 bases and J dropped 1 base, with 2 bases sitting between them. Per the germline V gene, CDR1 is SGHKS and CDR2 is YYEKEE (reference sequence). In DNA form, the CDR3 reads TGTGCCAGCAGCGAGAACACTGAAGCTTTCTTT. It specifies CASSENTEAFF.

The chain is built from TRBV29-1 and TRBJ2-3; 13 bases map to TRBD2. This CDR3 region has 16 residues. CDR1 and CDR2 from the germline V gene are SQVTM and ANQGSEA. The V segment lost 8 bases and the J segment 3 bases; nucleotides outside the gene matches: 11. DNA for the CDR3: TGCAGCCCTTGGACTAGCGGGAGTGGGAGGACAGATACGCAGTATTTT. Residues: CSPWTSGSGRTDTQYF.